This passage covers 5 T cell receptor beta chains from one sample sequenced in a study of a mutant IDH1 vaccine in newly diagnosed glioma. This table comes from immunoSEQ multiplex PCR, and its TCRdb copy is limited to in-frame clones, with some not included. Of approximately 62,000 clones in the sample, less than 90% were seen once. The antigens these receptors bind are not known. Indicated time point: week 35, safety follow-up. Vaccination comprised doses that each held 300 ug of mutant IDH1 20-mer peptide, plus topical imiquimod. Source: PBMCs, taken from a glioma patient whose treatment included an IDH1 peptide vaccine. Receptors were obtained from a man aged 25-45 years with glioma.

This clone has just one count. This sequence joins TRBV19 and TRBJ1-2; 7 positions agree with TRBD1. V gave up 4 bases and J gave up 3 bases; unmatched junction bases: 11. The germline gives CDR1 LNHDA, CDR2 SQIVND (reference sequence). The CDR3 runs 16 residues. The CDR3 DNA follows: TGTGCCAGTAGTACCCGGACAGGAGTCCGGGACTATGGCTACACCTTC. Its translation is CASSTRTGVRDYGYTF.

The rearrangement links TRBV18 to TRBJ2-2, with D hard to call. The V and J ends lost 2 bases and 1 base respectively, with 2 bases between them. CDR1 is KGHSH, CDR2 LQKENI, per germline. This CDR3 spans 13 amino acids. In DNA, the CDR3 is TGTGCCAGCTCACCAGGGAACACCGGGGAGCTGTTTTTT. This translates into CASSPGNTGELFF.

This clone was detected a few times. The genes are TRBV29-1 and TRBJ1-4; 7 bases agree with TRBD1. The germline V gene encodes CDR1 SQVTM and CDR2 ANQGSEA. J gave up 17 bases and V 4 bases, and 19 bases lay outside the gene matches. This CDR3 is built from 14 residues. CDR3 loop: CSVVIPGRGPRLFF. The CDR3 DNA is TGCAGCGTTGTTATCCCTGGTAGGGGGCCACGATTATTTTTT.

This sequence joins TRBV12-5 and TRBJ1-5; 7 nucleotides align to TRBD1. The junction had 13 bases not matched to a gene; V was cut back by 3 bases and J by 5 bases. The CDR3 consists of 17 residues. Germline V gives CDR1 LGHNT, CDR2 FRNRAP. This CDR3 reads CASGFLPPTGLDQPQHF. CDR3 nucleotide sequence: TGTGCTAGTGGTTTTCTGCCTCCGACAGGGCTAGATCAGCCCCAGCATTTT.

This chain connects TRBV19 to TRBJ2-1; 10 bases match TRBD2. The CDR3 totals 14 residues. Losses at the gene ends were 9 bases for V and 4 bases for J; bases not matched to a gene: 6. Germline V gene sequence: CDR1 LNHDA, CDR2 SQIVND (reference sequence). The CDR3 loop reads CASLAGGPYNEQFF. The CDR3 region has the DNA TGTGCCAGCTTAGCGGGGGGCCCATACAATGAGCAGTTCTTC. The full variable domain, with the rest looked up from reference TRBV19 and TRBJ2-1, is DGGITQSPKYLFRKEGQNVTLSCEQNLNHDAMYWYRQDPGQGLRLIYYSQIVNDFQKGDIAEGYSVSREKKESFPLTVTSAQKNPTAFYLCASLAGGPYNEQFFGPGTRLTVL.